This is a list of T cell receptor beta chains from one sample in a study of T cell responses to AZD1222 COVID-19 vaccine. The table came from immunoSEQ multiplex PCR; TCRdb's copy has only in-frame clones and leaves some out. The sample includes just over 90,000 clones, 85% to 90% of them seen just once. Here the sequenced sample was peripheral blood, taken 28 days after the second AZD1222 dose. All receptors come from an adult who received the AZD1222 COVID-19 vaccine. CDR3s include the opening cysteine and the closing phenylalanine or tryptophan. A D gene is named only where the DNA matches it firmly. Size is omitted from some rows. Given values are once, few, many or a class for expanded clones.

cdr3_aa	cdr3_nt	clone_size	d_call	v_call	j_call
CASSQEVQEGYGNTIYF	TGCGCCAGCAGCCAAGAGGTTCAGGAAGGATATGGAAACACCATATATTTT	once	-	TRBV4-3	TRBJ1-3
CASSSTGGASYNEQFF	TGCGCCAGCAGCTCAACAGGGGGCGCGTCCTACAATGAGCAGTTCTTC	-	TRBD1	TRBV5-1	TRBJ2-1
CATSRTQGTYEQYF	TGTGCCACCTCCCGGACCCAGGGGACCTACGAGCAGTACTTC	-	-	TRBV19	TRBJ2-7
CASKGRTEAFF	TGTGCCAGTAAAGGTCGGACTGAAGCTTTCTTT	-	-	TRBV19	TRBJ1-1
CASSLTGSGRVGDTQYF	TGTGCCAGCAGCCTCACTGGTTCGGGACGTGTCGGAGATACGCAGTATTTT	-	-	TRBV9	TRBJ2-3
CASSSGNNQPQHF	TGTGCCAGCAGCTCAGGTAACAATCAGCCCCAGCATTTT	-	-	TRBV6-2/TRBV6-3	TRBJ1-5
CASAKKAGTQYF	TGTGCTAGTGCCAAAAAGGCTGGGACCCAGTACTTC	-	-	TRBV12-5	TRBJ2-5
CASSLKKRVVKGAFF	TGTGCCAGCAGCTTAAAAAAAAGGGTAGTTAAGGGAGCTTTCTTT	-	-	TRBV7-9	TRBJ1-1
CASSLAANNYGYTF	TGTGCCAGCAGCTTAGCCGCCAATAACTATGGCTACACCTTC	-	-	TRBV7-9	TRBJ1-2
CASTWTGDEQYF	TGTGCCAGCACTTGGACAGGTGACGAGCAGTACTTC	-	TRBD1	TRBV2	TRBJ2-7
CASRGQGDSPLHF	TGTGCCAGCAGGGGACAGGGAGATTCACCCCTCCACTTT	-	TRBD1	TRBV6-5	TRBJ1-6
CASSQEPASKPQHF	TGCGCCAGCAGCCAAGAACCAGCCTCCAAGCCCCAGCATTTT	-	-	TRBV4-1	TRBJ1-5
CASSLNGGTGTDTQYF	TGTGCCAGCAGCTTAAACGGGGGTACAGGCACAGATACGCAGTATTTT	-	-	TRBV7-2	TRBJ2-3
CARTWGQPQHF	TGTGCCAGGACTTGGGGTCAGCCCCAGCATTTT	-	-	TRBV19	TRBJ1-5
CASSPGEGVNYGYTF	TGCGCCAGCAGCCCTGGGGAGGGTGTGAACTATGGCTACACCTTC	-	-	TRBV4-3	TRBJ1-2
CAGAGVLGYGYTF	TGTGCCGGTGCGGGGGTCTTGGGCTATGGCTACACCTTC	-	-	TRBV6-6	TRBJ1-2
CASSPPSGRAYEQYF	TGTGCCAGCAGCCCGCCTAGCGGGAGGGCCTACGAGCAGTACTTC	-	TRBD2	TRBV7-9	TRBJ2-7
CASSEDAGTQYF	TGTGCCAGCAGTGAAGACGCTGGTACGCAGTATTTT	-	-	TRBV2	TRBJ2-3
CASKRNSDTQYF	TGTGCCAGTAAAAGGAATTCAGATACGCAGTATTTT	-	-	TRBV19	TRBJ2-3
CASSLERGSTDTQYF	TGTGCCAGCAGCTTAGAAAGGGGGAGCACAGATACGCAGTATTTT	once	-	TRBV13	TRBJ2-3
CASRGWDRVNYGYTF	TGTGCCAGCAGGGGGTGGGACAGGGTGAACTATGGCTACACCTTC	once	TRBD1	TRBV11-2	TRBJ1-2
CASSPFTDLPDTQYF	TGCGCCAGCAGCCCGTTTACGGACCTCCCAGATACGCAGTATTTT	-	-	TRBV5-1	TRBJ2-3
CASTDRNQETQYF	TGTGCCAGCACAGACAGAAATCAAGAGACCCAGTACTTC	-	-	TRBV6-6	TRBJ2-5
CASSWGGTTDTQYF	TGTGCCAGCAGCTGGGGGGGGACCACAGATACGCAGTATTTT	-	TRBD2	TRBV5-4	TRBJ2-3
CASSLFSANTEAFF	TGTGCCAGCAGCTTGTTCAGCGCGAACACTGAAGCTTTCTTT	once	-	TRBV5-5	TRBJ1-1
CASSPLGGTYNSPLHF	TGTGCCAGCAGCCCCCTGGGGGGCACCTATAATTCACCCCTCCACTTT	-	-	TRBV11-2	TRBJ1-6
CASSYGEGNQPQHF	TGTGCCAGCAGTTACGGGGAGGGCAATCAGCCCCAGCATTTT	once	-	TRBV6-5	TRBJ1-5
CASSLKRKSPAQYF	TGTGCCAGCAGCTTAAAACGGAAATCCCCAGCGCAGTACTTC	-	-	TRBV5-5	TRBJ2-7
CASTPQTNYGYTF	TGTGCCAGCACCCCACAGACTAACTATGGCTACACCTTC	-	-	TRBV3-1/TRBV3-2	TRBJ1-2
CASTTYNEQFF	TGCGCCAGCACCACATACAATGAGCAGTTCTTC	-	-	TRBV10-2	TRBJ2-1
CASSGTGTLKGYQPQHF	TGTGCCAGCAGTGGGACAGGGACCCTCAAGGGGTATCAGCCCCAGCATTTT	-	TRBD1	TRBV27	TRBJ1-5
CASSAGTGPNEKLFF	TGTGCCAGCAGCGCCGGGACAGGCCCTAATGAAAAACTGTTTTTT	-	TRBD1	TRBV5-5	TRBJ1-4
CASSYRVGNEQFF	TGTGCCAGCAGTTACAGGGTCGGTAATGAGCAGTTCTTC	-	-	TRBV6-5	TRBJ2-1
CASSQGVGQNTGELFF	TGCGCCAGCAGCCAAGGGGTGGGACAGAACACCGGGGAGCTGTTTTTT	few	-	TRBV4-3	TRBJ2-2
CAYGQGLVLDTEAFF	TGTGCCTACGGACAGGGACTAGTATTGGACACTGAAGCTTTCTTT	-	TRBD1	TRBV30	TRBJ1-1
CASSPGQGEGAFF	TGTGCCAGCAGCCCCGGACAGGGTGAGGGAGCTTTCTTT	-	TRBD1	TRBV7-9	TRBJ1-1
CSVEKDTTGELFF	TGCAGCGTTGAGAAGGACACCACCGGGGAGCTGTTTTTT	-	-	TRBV29-1	TRBJ2-2
CASSSSYLAVLTDTQYF	TGTGCCAGCAGCTCCTCCTACCTAGCAGTTCTGACAGATACGCAGTATTTT	-	-	TRBV7-9	TRBJ2-3
CASRTGEGGETQYF	TGTGCCAGCAGGACAGGGGAAGGAGGCGAGACCCAGTACTTC	-	TRBD1	TRBV6-5	TRBJ2-5
CASSYLNEQFF	TGTGCCAGCAGTTACCTCAATGAGCAGTTCTTC	-	-	TRBV6-6	TRBJ2-1
CASSSAGDDEKLFF	TGTGCCAGCAGCTCAGCCGGGGACGATGAAAAACTGTTTTTT	-	-	TRBV7-9	TRBJ1-4
CASSFTGDPNNEQFF	TGTGCCAGCAGCTTTACAGGGGATCCGAACAATGAGCAGTTCTTC	-	TRBD1	TRBV11-2	TRBJ2-1